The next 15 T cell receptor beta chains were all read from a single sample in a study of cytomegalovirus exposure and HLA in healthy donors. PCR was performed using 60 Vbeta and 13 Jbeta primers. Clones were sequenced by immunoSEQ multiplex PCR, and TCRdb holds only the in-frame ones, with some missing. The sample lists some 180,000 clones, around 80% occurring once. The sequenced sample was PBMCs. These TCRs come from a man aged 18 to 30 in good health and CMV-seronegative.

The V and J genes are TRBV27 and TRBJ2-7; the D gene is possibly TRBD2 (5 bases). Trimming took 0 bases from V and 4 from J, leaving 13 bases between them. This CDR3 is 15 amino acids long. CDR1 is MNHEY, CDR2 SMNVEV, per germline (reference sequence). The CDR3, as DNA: TGTGCCAGCAGTTTATCGACCGGGATAGATTACGAGCAGTACTTC. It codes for CASSLSTGIDYEQYF.

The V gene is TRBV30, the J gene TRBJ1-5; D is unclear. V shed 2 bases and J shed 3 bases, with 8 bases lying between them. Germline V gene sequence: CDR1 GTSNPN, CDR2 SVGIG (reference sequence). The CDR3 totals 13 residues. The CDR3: CAWSTANNQPQHF. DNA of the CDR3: TGTGCCTGGAGTACAGCCAACAATCAGCCCCAGCATTTT. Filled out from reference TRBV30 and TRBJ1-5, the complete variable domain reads SQTIHQWPATLVQPVGSPLSLECTVEGTSNPNLYWYRQAAGRGLQLLFYSVGIGQISSEVPQNLSASRPQDRQFILSSKKLLLSDSGFYLCAWSTANNQPQHFGDGTRLSIL.

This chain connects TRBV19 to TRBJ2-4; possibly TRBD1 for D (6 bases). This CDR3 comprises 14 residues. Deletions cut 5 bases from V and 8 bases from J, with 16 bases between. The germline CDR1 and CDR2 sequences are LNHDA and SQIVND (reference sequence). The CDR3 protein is CASSPSGVGDIQYF. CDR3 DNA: TGTGCCAGTAGTCCGTCAGGGGTAGGCGACATTCAGTACTTC.

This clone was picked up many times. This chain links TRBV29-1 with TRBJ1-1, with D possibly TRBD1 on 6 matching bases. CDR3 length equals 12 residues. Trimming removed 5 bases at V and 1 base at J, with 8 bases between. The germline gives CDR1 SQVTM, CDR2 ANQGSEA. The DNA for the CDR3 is TGCAGCGTTAAGACAGGGAACACTGAAGCTTTCTTT. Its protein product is CSVKTGNTEAFF.

CDR3 nucleotide sequence: TGTGCCAGCAGTTCGTCAGGGGACTACGAGCAGTACTTC. Translation: CASSSSGDYEQYF. The chain uses TRBV27 and TRBJ2-7; TRBD1 might be the D (6 bases). Germline-derived CDR1 and CDR2 are MNHEY and SMNVEV (reference sequence). The CDR3 is made up of 13 amino acids. V gave up 4 bases and J gave up 3 bases, with 10 bases separating them.

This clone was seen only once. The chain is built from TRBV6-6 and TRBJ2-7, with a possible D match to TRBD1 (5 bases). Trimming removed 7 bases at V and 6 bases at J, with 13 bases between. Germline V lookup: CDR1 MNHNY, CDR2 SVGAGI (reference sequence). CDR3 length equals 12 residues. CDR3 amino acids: CASTDRGSEQYF. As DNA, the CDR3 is TGTGCCAGCACAGACAGAGGCAGCGAGCAGTACTTC.

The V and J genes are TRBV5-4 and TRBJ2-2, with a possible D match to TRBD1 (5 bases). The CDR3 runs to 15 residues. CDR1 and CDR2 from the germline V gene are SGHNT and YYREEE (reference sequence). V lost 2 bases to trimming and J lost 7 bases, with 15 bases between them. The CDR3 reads CASSFGQGVGGELFF. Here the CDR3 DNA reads TGTGCCAGCAGCTTCGGTCAGGGTGTGGGCGGGGAGCTGTTTTTT.

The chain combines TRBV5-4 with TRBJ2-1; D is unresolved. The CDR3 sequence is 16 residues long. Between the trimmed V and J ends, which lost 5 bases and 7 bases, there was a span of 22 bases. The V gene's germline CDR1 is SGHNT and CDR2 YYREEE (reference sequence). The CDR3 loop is CASRPTVDTFTNEQFF. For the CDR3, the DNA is TGTGCCAGCAGACCTACAGTCGATACCTTTACAAATGAGCAGTTCTTC.

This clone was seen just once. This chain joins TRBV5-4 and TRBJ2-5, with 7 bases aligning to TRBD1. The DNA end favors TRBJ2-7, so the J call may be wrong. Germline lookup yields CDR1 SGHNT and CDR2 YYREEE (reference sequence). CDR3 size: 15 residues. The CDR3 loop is CASSFRDSFSYEQYF. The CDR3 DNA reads TGTGCCAGCAGCTTCCGGGACAGCTTCTCCTACGAGCAGTACTTC.

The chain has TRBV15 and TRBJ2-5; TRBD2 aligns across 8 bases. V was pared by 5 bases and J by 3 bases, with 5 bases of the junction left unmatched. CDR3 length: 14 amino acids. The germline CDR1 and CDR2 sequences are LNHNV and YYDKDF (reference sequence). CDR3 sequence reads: CATSARSGKETQYF. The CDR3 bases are TGTGCCACCAGCGCGCGTAGCGGGAAAGAGACCCAGTACTTC.

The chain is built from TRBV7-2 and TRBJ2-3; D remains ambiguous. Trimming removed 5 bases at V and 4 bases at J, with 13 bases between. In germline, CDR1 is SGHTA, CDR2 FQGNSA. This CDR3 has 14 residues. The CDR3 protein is CASSAEWSSDTQYF. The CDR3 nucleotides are TGTGCCAGCAGCGCAGAGTGGAGTTCAGATACGCAGTATTTT.

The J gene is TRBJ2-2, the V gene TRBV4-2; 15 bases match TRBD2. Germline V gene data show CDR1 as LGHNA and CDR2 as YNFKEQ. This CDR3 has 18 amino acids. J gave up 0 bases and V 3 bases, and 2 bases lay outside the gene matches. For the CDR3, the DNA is TGTGCCAGCAGCCAGGGGACTAGCGGGGGGCCGAACACCGGGGAGCTGTTTTTT. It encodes CASSQGTSGGPNTGELFF.

As DNA, the CDR3 is TGTGCCAGCAGTTGGGACAGGAACAATTCACCCCTCCACTTT. Residues: CASSWDRNNSPLHF. The chain has TRBV6-5 and TRBJ1-6, with 8 nucleotides matching TRBD1. The CDR3 has 14 residues. J was trimmed by 7 bases and V by 4 bases; bases with no gene match: 3. CDR1 MNHEY and CDR2 SVGAGI come from the germline V gene.

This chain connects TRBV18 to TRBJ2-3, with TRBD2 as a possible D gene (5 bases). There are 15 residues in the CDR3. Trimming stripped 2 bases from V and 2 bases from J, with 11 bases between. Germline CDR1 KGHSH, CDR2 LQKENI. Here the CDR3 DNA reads TGTGCCAGCTCACCAGGGAGAAAGACCACAGATACGCAGTATTTT. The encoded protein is CASSPGRKTTDTQYF.

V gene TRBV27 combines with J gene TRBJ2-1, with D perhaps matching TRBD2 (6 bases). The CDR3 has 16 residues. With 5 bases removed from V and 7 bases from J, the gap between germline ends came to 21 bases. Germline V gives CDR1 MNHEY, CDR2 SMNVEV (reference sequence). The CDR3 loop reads CASSPVWTTADNEQFF. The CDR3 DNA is TGTGCCAGCAGTCCGGTTTGGACTACTGCGGATAATGAGCAGTTCTTC.